This entry is about one T cell receptor beta chain. The antigen remains unidentified. This record comes from a study of siplizumab effects on memory and regulatory T cells. CDR1 MGHRA and CDR2 YSYEKL come from the germline V gene. The CDR3 extends over 15 amino acids. V lost 8 bases and J 2 bases, leaving 18 bases between the germline ends. Study-wide results and caveats: Memory cells seemed less diverse than naive T cells, which seemed major alloresponse contributors.

Repertoires were generated with immunoSEQ multiplex PCR, while TCRdb's copy carries only in-frame clones and drops some. This table has fewer than 130,000 clones, about nine tenths appearing once. The sequencing sample was made of CD4+ T cells sorted from blood. This TCR was recovered from a human donor in good health. The J gene is TRBJ2-5, the V gene TRBV4-1; D gene ambiguous. The DNA of the CDR3 is TGCGCCAGCCAAGCCAATACTCGCCAGCAAGAGACCCAGTACTTC. Translation gives CASQANTRQQETQYF.